The text below deals with one TCR beta chain. Its antigen remains unidentified. There are no base qualities to consult, and no much larger clone falls within one base. Preparation of the library involved the immunoSEQ multiplex PCR assay. DNA from the cultured, isolated CD4+ T cells was subjected to TCR beta CDR3 sequencing. The study's processing was this. The analysis removed non-productive TCR sequences, trimmed reads to the CDR3 region, and retained only CDR3s that were 7 or more amino acids long. Antigen-specific clonotypes were identified with the MANAFEST web app by comparing expansion in peptide wells against reference cultures. Positive clones required FDR<0.05 expansion versus reference and all other wells, odds ratio above 5, and frequency above 0.1% in two replicate wells. Clonotypes significantly expanded in SARS-CoV-2 spike wells and in at least one common cold coronavirus spike condition were defined as cross-reactive. Levenshtein distance calculated with the stringdist R package was used to assess CDR3 similarity, and unrooted trees were constructed with ape in R 3.6.1. TCRdb provides this immuneACCESS table in a form limited to in-frame rearrangements. Some clones are lacking; in checked studies, under half of them reflect an unresolved V gene, and why the rest are absent is not known. V and J calls and clone size follow that table, whereas D and trimming were derived from the DNA. The sample has 65,000 to 70,000 clones on record, roughly 80% of them singletons. Clones ranked in the top ten supply 0.8% to 1% of the sample.

This sample was included in a study of vaccination effects on CD4 cells after COVID-19 (dated 2022 in TCRdb). Background for the entire study: Across the study, the median time from the second dose to post-vaccine sampling was 72 days (range 14 to 241). Altogether, nine to ten COVID-19 convalescent patients and several SARS-CoV-2-naive healthy vaccine recipients made up the full study. In both COVID-19 convalescent patients and infection-naive vaccine recipients, the study compared SARS-CoV-2 spike-specific CD4+ TCR repertoires from before mRNA vaccination with those from after it. Cultures from other donors in the study were sequenced with the Oncomine TCR Beta short-read assay on an Illumina iSeq 100. Points the paper makes about the study in general: In healthy vaccine recipients, vaccine-induced clones were almost all SARS-CoV-2 mono-reactive, with only 1 of 255 being cross-reactive with common cold coronaviruses. The study was limited by a small number of convalescent patients, and early post-infection timepoints were lacking. Both infection-induced and vaccine-induced clones contracted markedly at late post-vaccination timepoints, which is consistent with waning T cell responses.

The junction carries 16 bases between V and J, which are trimmed by 5 bases and 4 bases respectively. Counted from cysteine to phenylalanine, this CDR3 has 15 amino acids. Here the CDR3 DNA is all that survives: 45 bases in frame from base 1. The germline V gene specifies KGHDR as CDR1 and SFDVKD as CDR2. In the ViraFEST assay, PBMC were stimulated with viral peptide pools, and TCR sequencing was then used to find antigen-specific CD4+ T cell clonotypes based on their expansion. After roughly 11 days of culture, CD4+ T cells were isolated with the EasySep CD4+ T cell isolation kit. Each participant got two doses of an mRNA SARS-CoV-2 vaccine, either BNT162b2 or mRNA-1273. Healthy vaccine recipients had no prior SARS-CoV-2 infection, confirmed by negative nucleocapsid antibodies before and after vaccination. Around 2 million PBMC per well were cultured in IMDM with around 5% human AB serum, roughly 11 IU/ml IL-2 and gentamicin, plus 10 ug/ml peptides. Half of the culture medium was replaced with fresh IL-2-containing medium on days 3 and 7. Each peptide stimulation condition was cultured in triplicate wells unless otherwise noted. PBMC were separated from whole blood using Ficoll-Paque Plus gradient centrifugation and were then either cryopreserved at -140C or used fresh. The overlapping peptide pools covered the spike proteins of SARS-CoV-2 as well as those of the common cold coronaviruses HCoV-NL63, HCoV-OC43 and HCoV-229E. Genomic DNA was extracted from cultured CD4+ T cells with the QIAamp micro DNA kit.

The TCR was taken from a human donor who received a COVID-19 vaccine. This material consisted of CD4+ T cells from PBMCs cultured with HCoV-OC43 spike peptides, taken after COVID-19 vaccination. The cell subset or site label of this sample denotes: HCoV-OC43 spike overlapping peptide pool stimulation. The V and J genes are TRBV24-1 and TRBJ2-5; matching of 7 bases hints at TRBD2 as the D gene. The bases read TGTGCCACCAGTGTCAGAGGGGGGGCTGGAGAGACCCAGTACTTC. This sequence encodes CATSVRGGAGETQYF.